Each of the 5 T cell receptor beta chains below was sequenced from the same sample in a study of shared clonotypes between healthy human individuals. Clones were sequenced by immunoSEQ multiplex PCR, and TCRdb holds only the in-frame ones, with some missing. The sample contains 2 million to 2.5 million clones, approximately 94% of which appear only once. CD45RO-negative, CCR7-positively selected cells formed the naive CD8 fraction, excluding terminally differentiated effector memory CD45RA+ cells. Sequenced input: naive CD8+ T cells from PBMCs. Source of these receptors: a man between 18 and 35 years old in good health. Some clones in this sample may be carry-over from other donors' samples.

The CDR3 region is CASSLLSTDTQYF. CDR3 coding DNA: TGTGCCAGCAGCCTCCTAAGCACAGATACGCAGTATTTT. J is TRBJ2-3 and V is TRBV9, with no clear D. V was trimmed by 4 bases and J by 0 bases, leaving 6 bases between them. Germline CDR1 is SGDLS and CDR2 is YYNGEE. This CDR3 is built from 13 residues.

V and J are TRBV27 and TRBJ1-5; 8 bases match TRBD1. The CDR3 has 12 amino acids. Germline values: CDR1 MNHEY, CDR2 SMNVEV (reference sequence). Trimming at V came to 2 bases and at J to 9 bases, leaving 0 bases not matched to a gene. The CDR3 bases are TGTGCCAGCAGTTTAGGACAGGGGCCCCAGCATTTT. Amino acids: CASSLGQGPQHF.

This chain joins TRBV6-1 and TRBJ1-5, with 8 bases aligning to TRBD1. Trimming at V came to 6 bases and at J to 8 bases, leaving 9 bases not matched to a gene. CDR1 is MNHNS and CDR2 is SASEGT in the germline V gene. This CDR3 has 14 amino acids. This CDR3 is CASRDRVHPKPQHF. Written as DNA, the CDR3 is TGTGCCAGCAGGGACAGGGTACACCCGAAGCCCCAGCATTTT.

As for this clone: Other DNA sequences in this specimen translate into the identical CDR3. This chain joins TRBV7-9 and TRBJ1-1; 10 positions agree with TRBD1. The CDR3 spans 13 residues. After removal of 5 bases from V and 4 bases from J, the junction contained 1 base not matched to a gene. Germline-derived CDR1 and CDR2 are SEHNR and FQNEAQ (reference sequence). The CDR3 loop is CASSRTGGTEAFF. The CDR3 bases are TGTGCCAGCAGCAGGACAGGGGGCACTGAAGCTTTCTTT.

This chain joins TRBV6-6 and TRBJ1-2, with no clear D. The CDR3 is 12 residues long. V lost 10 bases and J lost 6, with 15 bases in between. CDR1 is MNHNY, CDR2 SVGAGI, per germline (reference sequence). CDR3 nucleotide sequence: TGTGCCACCACGTACTTAGGAGATGGCTACACCTTC. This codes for CATTYLGDGYTF.